The 10 T cell receptor beta chains in this list originate from one sample, sequenced in a study of T-cell reconstitution after alpha-beta-depleted transplantation in children. Unique molecular identifiers were incorporated into the prepared TCRbeta library. MiXCR, applied by TCRdb to the PCR reads, yields one record per CDR3 protein. Among roughly 590,000 distinct CDR3 sequences listed, approximately 16% were seen once. The starting material was PBMCs from the stem cell graft donor, obtained from the stem cell graft. The receptors originated from a human donor who donated a stem cell graft to a child with acute myeloid leukemia.

This clonotype turned up a few times. The chain uses TRBV5-1 and TRBJ2-3, with 9 nucleotides matching TRBD1. Trimming removed 2 bases from V and 5 bases from J; junction bases left unmatched: 6. The CDR3 runs 15 residues. Per germline, CDR1 SGHRS and CDR2 YFSETQ. The CDR3, as DNA: TGCGCCAGCAGCTTCGGGACAGGGAGTAAAGATACGCAGTATTTT. Its translation is CASSFGTGSKDTQYF.

This clonotype has just a few counts. This sequence joins TRBV12-3 or TRBV12-4 and TRBJ2-4, with a possible D match to TRBD1 (6 bases). The CDR3 consists of 16 residues. Trimming took 2 bases from V and 2 from J, leaving 13 bases between them. DNA of the CDR3: TGTGCCAGCAGTTTAACAACAGGGCGGTCCAAAAACATTCAGTACTTC. Translating it yields CASSLTTGRSKNIQYF.

This clonotype showed up many times. This chain joins TRBV20-1 and TRBJ1-2, with D possibly matching TRBD1 (6 bases). The length of the CDR3 is 16 residues. Germline CDR1 DFQATT, CDR2 SNEGSKA (reference sequence). V gave up 2 bases and J gave up 3 bases, with 19 bases separating them. The CDR3, as DNA: TGCAGTGCTAGATCCGGGCGGGACAATCCGGACTATGGCTACACCTTC. It is translated as CSARSGRDNPDYGYTF.

This clonotype was detected a few times. The chain joins TRBV5-6 to TRBJ2-3; D might be TRBD1 (6 bases). Germline-derived CDR1 and CDR2 are SGHDT and YYEEEE. This CDR3 is 16 amino acids long. Trimming stripped 3 bases from V and 10 bases from J, with 24 bases between. DNA of the CDR3: TGTGCCAGCAGCTCCACCTCCCTTCGTGACCGACAGGCGCAGTATTTT. This encodes CASSSTSLRDRQAQYF.

At least ten counts were recorded for this clonotype. The chain uses TRBV29-1 and TRBJ1-2; D is undetermined. With 6 bases removed from V and 4 bases from J, the gap between germline ends came to 21 bases. This CDR3 contains 15 residues. Germline CDR1 is SQVTM and CDR2 is ANQGSEA. CDR3 sequence (DNA): TGCAGCGTCCGGGGATACGGGAGTAAGGGCTATGGCTACACCTTC. This translates into CSVRGYGSKGYGYTF.

This clonotype was recorded at least ten times. J is TRBJ2-2 and V is TRBV12-3 or TRBV12-4; D gene unclear. The germline V and J ends were trimmed by 3 bases and 2 bases, with 7 bases remaining between them. This CDR3 has 14 residues. The CDR3 sequence: CASSFRQNTGELFF. The CDR3 bases are TGTGCCAGCAGTTTTCGCCAAAACACCGGGGAGCTGTTTTTT.

V gene TRBV4-2 combines with J gene TRBJ1-2; 7 positions match TRBD1. The trim removed 9 bases at V and 0 bases at J, leaving 19 bases unmatched. The CDR3 consists of 18 residues. In germline, CDR1 is LGHNA, CDR2 YNFKEQ. As DNA, the CDR3 is TGTGCCAGTGGACAGGCAGCCCCGATACTTGAATCTAACTATGGCTACACCTTC. Translating gives CASGQAAPILESNYGYTF.

At least ten counts were recorded for this clonotype. The chain is built from TRBV4-2 and TRBJ1-1; D may be TRBD1 (6 bases). The CDR3 contains 15 residues. CDR1 and CDR2 from the germline V gene are LGHNA and YNFKEQ. Trimming cost V 0 bases and J 5 bases, with 13 bases left between them. CDR3 amino acids: CASSQENRVRTEAFF. The CDR3 DNA sequence: TGTGCCAGCAGCCAAGAGAACAGGGTAAGGACTGAAGCTTTCTTT.

This clonotype was seen many times. This chain connects TRBV20-1 to TRBJ1-2, with a possible D match to TRBD1 (6 bases). Trimming pared 1 base from V and 6 bases from J, leaving 15 bases between. The CDR3 loop spans 14 amino acids. Germline V gene data show CDR1 as DFQATT and CDR2 as SNEGSKA (reference sequence). The CDR3 bases are TGCAGTGCTAGAGTCCCCGGGGGCTGGGATGGCTACACCTTC. This encodes CSARVPGGWDGYTF.

This clonotype was observed a single time. The V and J genes are TRBV12-3 or TRBV12-4 and TRBJ1-4, with D unclear. The CDR3 spans 15 residues. Trimming cost V 4 bases and J 6 bases, with 15 bases left between them. The CDR3 reads CASSSSPPGYEKLFF. The DNA of the CDR3 is TGTGCCAGCAGTTCTAGTCCCCCGGGATATGAAAAACTGTTTTTT.